This T cell receptor (beta chain) was documented in a study of blood T cell repertoires in COVID-19. The overall study: Sources were T cells, B-cell-depleted T cells, or PBMCs; the material itself was cDNA or gDNA.

Germline CDR1 and CDR2: MNHEY and SVGAGI. CDR3 length: 14 residues. After removal of 2 bases from V and 4 bases from J, the junction contained 4 bases not matched to a gene. In the authors' methods: Amplification of reference gene primers provided the estimated nucleated cell counts. Sequenced by immunoSEQ multiplex PCR; TCRdb stores in-frame clones only, minus some. V and J calls and clone size come straight from that table; D and trimming were deduced from the DNA. The sample lists approximately 220,000 clones, around 87% seen once, with 3.5% in the top ten. Those enrolled, adults aged roughly 18 to 100 years, came from around 24 US areas. Which cohort a participant joined came from the clinical history participants gave.

The TCR comes from a woman aged 18-30 years in a cohort exposed to, infected with or recovered from COVID-19 (not recorded which). V and J are TRBV6-5 and TRBJ1-1, with TRBD1 matching over 7 bases. Sequencing input: PBMCs or T cells enriched from blood (not recorded which). CDR3 DNA: TGTGCCAGCAGTTACGAGACAGGGCTCACTGAAGCTTTCTTT. Its protein is CASSYETGLTEAFF.